Listed below are T cell receptor beta chains from one sample, sequenced in a study of blood T cell repertoires in COVID-19. Sequenced by immunoSEQ multiplex PCR; TCRdb stores in-frame clones only, minus some. Of around 620,000 clones in the sample, about nine tenths are singletons; the top ten hold about 0.26%. The sequenced sample consisted of peripheral blood. Receptor source: a woman between 18 and 29 years old with acute or convalescent COVID-19. CDR3s include the opening cysteine and the closing phenylalanine or tryptophan. The D gene is left open where the match is weak. Clone size appears in some rows only: once, few, many, or a class for an expanded clone.

>TRBV4-1|few|.|TRBJ1-5
TGCGCCAGCAGCCAAGAAGGGGCGAATTGGCCCCAGCATTTT
CASSQEGANWPQHF
>TRBV5-1|once|TRBD1|TRBJ2-7
TGCGCCAGCAGTTCCAATGCCGGGACAGGGTCCTACGAGCAGTACTTC
CASSSNAGTGSYEQYF
>TRBV19|.|TRBD1|TRBJ1-3
TGTGCCAGTAGTCCGGACAGGCTCTCTGGAAACACCATATATTTT
CASSPDRLSGNTIYF
>TRBV5-6|.|.|TRBJ1-5
TGTGCCAGCAGCCCCGGGTTAATGAATCAGCCCCAGCATTTT
CASSPGLMNQPQHF
>TRBV6-5|.|TRBD1|TRBJ1-1
TGTGCCAGCAGGTTGGACAGGGCAAGAGGCACTGAAGCTTTCTTT
CASRLDRARGTEAFF
>TRBV6-5|.|TRBD1|TRBJ1-2
TGTGCCAGCAGTTACTCGCACAGGGGCGTTGGCTACACCTTC
CASSYSHRGVGYTF
>TRBV5-1|.|TRBD1|TRBJ2-7
TGCGCCAGCAGCTTGACGGACAGGGCAGGAGAGCAGTACTTC
CASSLTDRAGEQYF
>TRBV14|.|TRBD1|TRBJ1-2
TGTGCCAGCAGCCAGAGGGGGACAGGGAAGAGTGGCTACACCTTC
CASSQRGTGKSGYTF
>TRBV14|.|.|TRBJ1-3
TGTGCCAGCAGCCCACAATGGGGGAGGGGCTCTGGAAACACCATATATTTT
CASSPQWGRGSGNTIYF
>TRBV5-6|once|.|TRBJ2-1
TGTGCCAGCAGTCTAACCAGGGGGGCCAGCTCCTACAATGAGCAGTTCTTC
CASSLTRGASSYNEQFF
>TRBV6-4|.|.|TRBJ2-1
TGTGCCAGCAGCCCCACGACAGCCTACAATGAGCAGTTCTTC
CASSPTTAYNEQFF
>TRBV4-3|.|.|TRBJ2-3
TGCGCCAGCAGCCAAGAGTCAGGCGGCACAGATACGCAGTATTTT
CASSQESGGTDTQYF
>TRBV11-2|.|.|TRBJ1-3
TGTGCCAGCAGCCCCTCCCACACCATATATTTT
CASSPSHTIYF
>TRBV5-1|.|TRBD1|TRBJ1-6
TGCGCCAGCAGCGAGGGACAGTCTAATTCACCCCTCCACTTT
CASSEGQSNSPLHF
>TRBV7-6|few|.|TRBJ1-6
TGTGCCAGCAGCTTTGGTAGCTCCTATAATTCACCCCTCCACTTT
CASSFGSSYNSPLHF
>TRBV30|.|.|TRBJ1-3
TGTGCCTGGATTGGGGGCTATGGAAACACCATATATTTT
CAWIGGYGNTIYF
>TRBV5-1|.|TRBD1|TRBJ1-4
TGCGCCAGCAGGGTGGACAGGGGGAACGAAAAACTGTTTTTT
CASRVDRGNEKLFF
>TRBV7-9|.|TRBD1|TRBJ2-7
TGTGCCAGCAGGCGGGACAGGGACTACGAGCAGTACTTC
CASRRDRDYEQYF
>TRBV28|.|TRBD1|TRBJ1-2
TGTGCCAGCAGTTTATCCCGACCCGGGGACAGGGGGGGGTGGTATGGCTACACCTTC
CASSLSRPGDRGGWYGYTF
>TRBV9|.|TRBD1|TRBJ2-7
TGTGCCAGCAGCCCTCGACAGGGGTTGGGCGAGCAGTACTTC
CASSPRQGLGEQYF
>TRBV7-6|once|.|TRBJ1-6
TGTGCCAGCAGCTCGGCGGGGGGGGGCTCGAATTCACCCCTCCACTTT
CASSSAGGGSNSPLHF
>TRBV4-2|few|.|TRBJ2-2
TGTGCCAGCAGCCAAACCCCAGAGAACACCGGGGAGCTGTTTTTT
CASSQTPENTGELFF
>TRBV4-1|.|.|TRBJ2-2
TGCGCCAGCAGCCAAGATCGGTACACCGGGGAGCTGTTTTTT
CASSQDRYTGELFF
>TRBV18|.|.|TRBJ1-1
TGTGCCAGCTCAATGGAGACCGGAAACACTGAAGCTTTCTTT
CASSMETGNTEAFF
>TRBV6-5|once|TRBD2|TRBJ2-7
TGTGCCAGCGCGGGGGAATCCTACGAGCAGTACTTC
CASAGESYEQYF
>TRBV7-6|.|.|TRBJ1-2
TGTGCCAGCAGCTCGACAGGCTATGGCTACACCTTC
CASSSTGYGYTF
>TRBV7-9|.|.|TRBJ2-7
TGTGCCAGCAGCGTATCTAGGGGCGAGCAGTACTTC
CASSVSRGEQYF
>TRBV10-2|.|.|TRBJ1-1
TGCGCCAGCAGTGAAGGGGGAGTAGACGGTGAAGCTTTCTTT
CASSEGGVDGEAFF
>TRBV7-3|.|TRBD1|TRBJ2-1
TGTGCCAGCAGCCCCCGGGACAGGGGGCTTGGTGAGCAGTTCTTC
CASSPRDRGLGEQFF
>TRBV2|once|.|TRBJ1-1
TGTGCCAGCAGATCCTTACCGGGGAGGAGTGTTGGGGCTTTCTTT
CASRSLPGRSVGAFF
>TRBV12-3/TRBV12-4|.|.|TRBJ1-1
TGTGCCAGCAGGGGAGGTATTGAAGCTTTCTTT
CASRGGIEAFF
>TRBV19|once|.|TRBJ1-4
TGTGCCAGTAGTTATGACTTTATCGCAACTAATGAAAAACTGTTTTTT
CASSYDFIATNEKLFF
>TRBV7-2|.|.|TRBJ1-2
TGTGCCAGCAGCTCGCCCGGCGGGGTCGGTGCCTATGGCTACACCTTC
CASSSPGGVGAYGYTF
>TRBV5-1|few|.|TRBJ2-7
TGCGCCAGCAGCTCGGTCTCCTACGAGCAGTACTTC
CASSSVSYEQYF
>TRBV5-1|.|TRBD1|TRBJ1-4
TGCGCCAGCAGCGAGGGACAGGGCCTTGGGGAAAAACTGTTTTTT
CASSEGQGLGEKLFF
>TRBV11-2|.|TRBD1|TRBJ2-2
TGTGCCAGCAGCTTCCCCAAGACAGGGGTTGACACCGGGGAGCTGTTTTTT
CASSFPKTGVDTGELFF
>TRBV19|.|TRBD1|TRBJ1-5
TGTGCCAGTAGTATAGAACCCGGGACAGGGGGTAATCAGCCCCAGCATTTT
CASSIEPGTGGNQPQHF
>TRBV27|once|.|TRBJ1-6
TGTGCCAGCAGTTTATCGAGACATTCTCGAAGGGGGAATTCACCCCTCCACTTT
CASSLSRHSRRGNSPLHF
>TRBV29-1|.|.|TRBJ1-3
TGCAGTACTCAGGCAGGGACTGGAAACACCATATATTTT
CSTQAGTGNTIYF
>TRBV7-9|.|.|TRBJ1-1
TGTGCCAGCAGCTTAGCGGTCGGGACACTCACTGAAGCTTTCTTT
CASSLAVGTLTEAFF
>TRBV29-1|.|TRBD1|TRBJ1-1
TGCAGCGTTGAGAGGGGGCCGATCAACACTGAAGCTTTCTTT
CSVERGPINTEAFF
>TRBV9|.|.|TRBJ2-3
TGTGCCAGCAGCGTAGGCGGCAGCTACACAGATACGCAGTATTTT
CASSVGGSYTDTQYF
>TRBV7-2|.|.|TRBJ2-7
TGTGCCAGCAGCTTACGTAATTCCTACGAGCAGTACTTC
CASSLRNSYEQYF
>TRBV7-2|.|TRBD2|TRBJ2-1
TGTGCCAGCAGCTTAGTCGTAGCGGGGGGCCGGAGCTCCTACAATGAGCAGTTCTTC
CASSLVVAGGRSSYNEQFF
>TRBV18|.|.|TRBJ1-2
TGTGCCAGCTCACCGCCAGGGTGGGCCTATGGCTACACCTTC
CASSPPGWAYGYTF
>TRBV12-5|.|TRBD1|TRBJ2-1
TGTGCTAGTGGCCAAGCGTCCGGGACAGGGGACCGCAATGAGCAGTTCTTC
CASGQASGTGDRNEQFF
>TRBV5-6|.|TRBD2|TRBJ2-3
TGTGCCAGCAGTCCCGGGGGGGGCGGGGATACGCAGTATTTT
CASSPGGGGDTQYF